This T cell receptor (beta chain) was retrieved from a study of T cell clones after liver transplantation. There are a few counts of this clone. Its antigen is unidentified. The table came from immunoSEQ multiplex PCR; TCRdb's copy has only in-frame clones and leaves some out. The sample yields around 4,800 clones, roughly a quarter seen once. Proliferating CFSE-low MLR cells were sequenced to define alloreactive TCRbeta sequences. Pre-transplant recipient cells responded to graft donor PBMCs, splenocytes, lymph-node cells, or third-party PBMCs. The sample was CD4+ T cells from cultured PBMCs. The sequence was collected from a human patient who received a liver transplant. The graft donor may have contributed some T cells.

The CDR3: CASSKPGLVGDEQFF. The DNA of the CDR3 is TGTGCCAGCAGCAAACCGGGACTAGTTGGCGATGAGCAGTTCTTC. The chain is built from TRBV5-4 and TRBJ2-1; 8 bases match TRBD2. Germline lookup yields CDR1 SGHNT and CDR2 YYREEE (reference sequence). J lost 8 bases, V lost 4 bases, and 11 bases had no gene match. This CDR3 comprises 15 residues.